This passage covers 2 T cell receptor beta chains from one sample sequenced in a study of shared clonotypes between healthy human individuals. Naive CD8 cells were CD45RO-negative, positively selected for CCR7, excluding terminally differentiated effector memory CD45RA+ cells. Generated by immunoSEQ multiplex PCR, the TCRdb table keeps only in-frame clones and is missing some. This table has roughly 770,000 clones, roughly 96% appearing once. Sequenced: naive CD8+ T cells sorted from blood. The receptors were sampled from a man aged 30 to 39 in good health.

The J gene is TRBJ2-1, the V gene TRBV6-5, with D possibly TRBD2 on 7 matching bases. The CDR3 runs 13 residues. Germline loops: CDR1 MNHEY, CDR2 SVGAGI. Trimming cost V 9 bases and J 9 bases, with 18 bases left between them. The CDR3 sequence is CASTRGGVAEQFF. CDR3 in DNA: TGTGCCAGTACAAGGGGGGGAGTGGCTGAGCAGTTCTTC.

V gene TRBV7-9 combines with J gene TRBJ2-3; 7 bases are shared with TRBD2. The CDR3 length is 15 residues. With 5 bases clipped from V and 3 bases from J, the junction kept 8 bases outside the gene matches. Germline CDR1 is SEHNR and CDR2 is FQNEAQ (reference sequence). CDR3 residues: CASSPQSGATDTQYF. Written as DNA, the CDR3 is TGTGCCAGCAGCCCGCAAAGCGGGGCAACAGATACGCAGTATTTT.